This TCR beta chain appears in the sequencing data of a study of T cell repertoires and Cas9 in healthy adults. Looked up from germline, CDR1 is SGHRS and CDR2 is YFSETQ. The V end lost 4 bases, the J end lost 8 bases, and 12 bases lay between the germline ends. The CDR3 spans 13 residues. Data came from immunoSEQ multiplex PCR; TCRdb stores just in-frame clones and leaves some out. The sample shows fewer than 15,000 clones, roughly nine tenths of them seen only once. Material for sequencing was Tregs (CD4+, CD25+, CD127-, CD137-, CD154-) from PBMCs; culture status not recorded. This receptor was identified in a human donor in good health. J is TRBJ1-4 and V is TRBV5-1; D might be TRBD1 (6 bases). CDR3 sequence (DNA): TGCGCCAGCAGCCCAGGGACAAGCGAAAAACTGTTTTTT. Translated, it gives CASSPGTSEKLFF.